This TCR beta chain was captured by sequencing in a study of blood T cell repertoires in COVID-19. Germline V lookup: CDR1 MGHRA, CDR2 YSYEKL. Trimming cost V 4 bases and J 0 bases; bases outside gene matches: 5. The CDR3 consists of 15 residues. As processed by the authors: Reference gene primer amplification yielded estimated nucleated cell counts. Only in-frame clones appear in the TCRdb table, and some are missing; sequencing was by immunoSEQ multiplex PCR. The V and J calls and clone size are taken from that table; D and trimming were inferred from the DNA. In the table there are 35,000 to 40,000 clones, over 75% of which are singletons.

This clonotype was obtained from a man older than 75 with active or convalescent COVID-19. The V and J genes are TRBV4-1 and TRBJ2-7; 8 nucleotides agree with TRBD2. Sequencing was performed on peripheral blood. CDR3 sequence: CASSLYSGISYEQYF. CDR3 DNA: TGCGCCAGCAGCCTTTATAGCGGGATCTCCTACGAGCAGTACTTC.